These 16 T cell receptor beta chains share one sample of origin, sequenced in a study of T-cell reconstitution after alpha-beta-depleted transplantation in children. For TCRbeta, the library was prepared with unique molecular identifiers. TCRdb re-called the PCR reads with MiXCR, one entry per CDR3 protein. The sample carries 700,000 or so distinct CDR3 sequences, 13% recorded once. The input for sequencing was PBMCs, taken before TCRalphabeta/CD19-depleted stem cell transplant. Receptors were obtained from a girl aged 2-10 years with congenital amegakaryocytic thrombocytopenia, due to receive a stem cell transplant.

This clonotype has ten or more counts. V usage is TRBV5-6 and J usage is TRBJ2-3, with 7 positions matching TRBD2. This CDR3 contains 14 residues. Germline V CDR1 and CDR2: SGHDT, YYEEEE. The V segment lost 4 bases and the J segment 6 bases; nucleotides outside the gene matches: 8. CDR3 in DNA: TGTGCCAGCAGCGCGGGAGTTGGGGGGGATACGCAGTATTTT. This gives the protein CASSAGVGGDTQYF.

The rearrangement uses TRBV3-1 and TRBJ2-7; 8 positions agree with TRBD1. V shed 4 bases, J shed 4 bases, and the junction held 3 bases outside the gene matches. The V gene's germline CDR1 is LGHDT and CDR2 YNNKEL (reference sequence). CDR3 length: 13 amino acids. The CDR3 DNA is TGTGCCAGCAGCCCGAACAGGGGGTACGAGCAGTACTTC. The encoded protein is CASSPNRGYEQYF.

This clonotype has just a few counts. CDR3 loop: CASSPAGTSSETQYF. The CDR3 DNA sequence: TGCGCCAGCAGCCCTGCCGGGACATCCAGTGAGACCCAGTACTTC. This chain links TRBV5-1 with TRBJ2-5, with D possibly TRBD1 on 6 matching bases. Germline V gene sequence: CDR1 SGHRS, CDR2 YFSETQ. The CDR3 loop spans 15 amino acids. Trimming stripped 4 bases from V and 5 bases from J, with 18 bases between.

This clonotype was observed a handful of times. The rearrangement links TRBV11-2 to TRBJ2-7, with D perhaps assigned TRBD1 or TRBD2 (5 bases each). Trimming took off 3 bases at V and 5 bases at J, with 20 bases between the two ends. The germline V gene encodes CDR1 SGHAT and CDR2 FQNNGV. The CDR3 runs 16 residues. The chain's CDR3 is CASSFLSGTIYHEQYF. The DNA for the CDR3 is TGTGCCAGCAGCTTTCTGTCCGGGACGATTTACCACGAGCAGTACTTC.

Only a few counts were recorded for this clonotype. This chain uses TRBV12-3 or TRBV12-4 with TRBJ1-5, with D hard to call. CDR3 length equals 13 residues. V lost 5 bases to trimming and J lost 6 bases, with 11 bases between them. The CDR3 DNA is TGTGCCAGCAGTACGCAAGGAGCTCAGCCCCAGCATTTT. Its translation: CASSTQGAQPQHF.

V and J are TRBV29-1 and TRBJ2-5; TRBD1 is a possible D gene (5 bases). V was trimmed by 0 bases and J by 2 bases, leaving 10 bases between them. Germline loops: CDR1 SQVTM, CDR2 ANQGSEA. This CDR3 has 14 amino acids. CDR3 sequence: CSVEEGRAQETQYF. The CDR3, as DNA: TGCAGCGTTGAAGAGGGGCGTGCGCAAGAGACCCAGTACTTC.

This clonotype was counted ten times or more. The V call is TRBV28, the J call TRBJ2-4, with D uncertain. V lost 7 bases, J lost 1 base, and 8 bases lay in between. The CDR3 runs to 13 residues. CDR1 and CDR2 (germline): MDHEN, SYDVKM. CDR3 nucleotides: TGTGCCAGCATTAACGGGGCCAAAAACATTCAGTACTTC. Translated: CASINGAKNIQYF.

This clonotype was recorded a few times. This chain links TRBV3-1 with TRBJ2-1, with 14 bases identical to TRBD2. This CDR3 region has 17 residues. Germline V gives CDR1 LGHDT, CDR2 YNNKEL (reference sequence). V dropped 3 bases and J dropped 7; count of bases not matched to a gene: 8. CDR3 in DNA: TGTGCCAGCAGCCATCTCCGACTAGCGGGAGGGAGGAATGAGCAGTTCTTC. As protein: CASSHLRLAGGRNEQFF.

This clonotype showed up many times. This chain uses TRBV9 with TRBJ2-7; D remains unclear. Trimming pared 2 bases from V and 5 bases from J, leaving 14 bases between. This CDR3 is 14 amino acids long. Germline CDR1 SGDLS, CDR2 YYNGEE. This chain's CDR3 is CASSVGPVRHEQYF. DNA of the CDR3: TGTGCCAGCAGCGTGGGTCCGGTTCGACACGAGCAGTACTTC.

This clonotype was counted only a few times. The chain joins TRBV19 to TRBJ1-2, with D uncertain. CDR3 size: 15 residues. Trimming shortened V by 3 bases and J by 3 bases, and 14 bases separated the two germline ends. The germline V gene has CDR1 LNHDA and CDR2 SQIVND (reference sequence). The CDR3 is CASSIQGKKDYGYTF. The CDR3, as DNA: TGTGCCAGTAGTATTCAAGGAAAAAAGGACTATGGCTACACCTTC.

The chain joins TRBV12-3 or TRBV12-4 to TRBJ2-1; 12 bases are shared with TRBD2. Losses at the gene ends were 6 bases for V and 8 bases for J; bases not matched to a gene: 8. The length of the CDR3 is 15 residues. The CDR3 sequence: CASRSSGRVMDEQFF. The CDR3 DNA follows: TGTGCCAGCAGGTCTAGCGGGAGGGTTATGGATGAGCAGTTCTTC.

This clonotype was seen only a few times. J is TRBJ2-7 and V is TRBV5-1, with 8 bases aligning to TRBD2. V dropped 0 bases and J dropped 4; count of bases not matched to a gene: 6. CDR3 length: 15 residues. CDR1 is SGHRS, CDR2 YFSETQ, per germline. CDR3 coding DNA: TGCGCCAGCAGCTTGGGCGGGAGGTCTTGGTACGAGCAGTACTTC. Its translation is CASSLGGRSWYEQYF.

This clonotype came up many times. The CDR3 loop reads CASSLIVQNNEQFF. The CDR3 DNA sequence: TGTGCCAGCAGCTTAATAGTCCAGAACAATGAGCAGTTCTTC. The J gene is TRBJ2-1, the V gene TRBV7-9; D unresolved. V lost 2 bases and J lost 5, with 10 bases in between. CDR3 length: 14 residues. The germline V gene encodes CDR1 SEHNR and CDR2 FQNEAQ (reference sequence).

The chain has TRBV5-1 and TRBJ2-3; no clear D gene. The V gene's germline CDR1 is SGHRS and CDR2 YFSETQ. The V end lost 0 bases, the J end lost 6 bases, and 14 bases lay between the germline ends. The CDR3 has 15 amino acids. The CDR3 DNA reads TGCGCCAGCAGCTTGGAAGCGAGAGGTGTGGATACGCAGTATTTT. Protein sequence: CASSLEARGVDTQYF.

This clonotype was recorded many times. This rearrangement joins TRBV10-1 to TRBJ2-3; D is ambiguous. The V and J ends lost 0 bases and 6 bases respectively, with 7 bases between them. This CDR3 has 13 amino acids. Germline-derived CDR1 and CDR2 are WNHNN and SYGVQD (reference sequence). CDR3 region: CASSESPSDTQYF. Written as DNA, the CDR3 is TGCGCCAGCAGTGAGTCCCCTTCGGATACGCAGTATTTT.

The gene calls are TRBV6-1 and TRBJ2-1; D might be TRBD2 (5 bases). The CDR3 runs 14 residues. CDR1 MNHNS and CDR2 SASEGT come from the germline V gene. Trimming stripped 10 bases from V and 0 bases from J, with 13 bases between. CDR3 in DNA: TGTGCCATTCCAGCGGACTCCTCCTACAATGAGCAGTTCTTC. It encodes CAIPADSSYNEQFF.